This T cell receptor (beta chain) was found in a study of blood T cell repertoires in COVID-19. There are 16 residues in the CDR3. Per the germline V gene, CDR1 is KGHSH and CDR2 is LQKENI. Germline trimming cut 3 bases from V and 9 bases from J; bases unmatched to any gene: 7. Authors' processing steps: Nucleated cell counts were estimated from reference gene primer amplification. Data came from immunoSEQ multiplex PCR; TCRdb stores just in-frame clones and leaves some out. V and J calls and clone size are as listed in that table; D and trimming were resolved from the DNA. The table lists some 140,000 clones, 75% to 90% of them singletons, with around 4.1% in the top ten.

The receptor's source is a human donor in a cohort sampled during active COVID-19. This sequence joins TRBV18 and TRBJ1-6; 11 nucleotides match TRBD1. The sequenced material came from peripheral blood. CDR3 protein: CASSPADRGLSSPLHF. The CDR3 nucleotides are TGTGCCAGCTCACCTGCGGACAGGGGGCTGAGTTCACCCCTCCACTTT. Using reference TRBV18 and TRBJ1-6 for the parts outside the CDR3, the full variable domain is NAGVMQNPRHLVRRRGQEARLRCSPMKGHSHVYWYRQLPEEGLKFMVYLQKENIIDESGMPKERFSAEFPKEGPSILRIQQVVRGDSAAYFCASSPADRGLSSPLHFGNGTRLTVT.